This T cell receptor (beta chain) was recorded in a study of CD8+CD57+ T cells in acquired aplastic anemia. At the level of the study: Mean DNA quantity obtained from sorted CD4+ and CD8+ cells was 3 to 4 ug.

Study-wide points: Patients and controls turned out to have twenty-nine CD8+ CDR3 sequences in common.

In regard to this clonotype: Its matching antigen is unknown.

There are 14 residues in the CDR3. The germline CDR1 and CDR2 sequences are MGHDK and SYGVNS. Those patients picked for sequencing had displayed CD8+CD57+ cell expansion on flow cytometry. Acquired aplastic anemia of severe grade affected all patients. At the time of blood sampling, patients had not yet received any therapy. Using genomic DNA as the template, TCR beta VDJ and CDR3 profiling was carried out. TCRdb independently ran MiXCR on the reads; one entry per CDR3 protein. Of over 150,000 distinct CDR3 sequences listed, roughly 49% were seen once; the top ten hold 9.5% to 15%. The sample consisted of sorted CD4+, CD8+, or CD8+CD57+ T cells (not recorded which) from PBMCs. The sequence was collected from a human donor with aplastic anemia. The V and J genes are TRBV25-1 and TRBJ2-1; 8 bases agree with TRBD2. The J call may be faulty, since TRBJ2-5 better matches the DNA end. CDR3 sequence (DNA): TGTGCCAGCAGCGAACCGGGGGGGCAAGAGACCCAGTACTTC. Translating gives CASSEPGGQETQYF.